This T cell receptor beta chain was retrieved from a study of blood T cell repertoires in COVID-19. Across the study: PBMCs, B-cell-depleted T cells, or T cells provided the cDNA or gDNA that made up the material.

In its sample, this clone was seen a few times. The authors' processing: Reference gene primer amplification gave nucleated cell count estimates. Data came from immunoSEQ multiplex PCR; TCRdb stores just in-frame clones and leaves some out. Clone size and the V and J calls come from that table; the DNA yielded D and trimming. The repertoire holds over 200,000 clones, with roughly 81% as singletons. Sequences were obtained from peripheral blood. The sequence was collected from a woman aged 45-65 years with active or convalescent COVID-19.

CDR3 sequence reads: CASSLARTGEQFF. The CDR3 coding sequence is TGTGCCAGCAGTTTGGCTAGGACGGGGGAGCAGTTCTTC. The chain carries TRBV27 and TRBJ2-1, with D tentatively TRBD2 (5 bases). The V gene lost 3 bases and the J gene lost 10 bases, with 13 bases spanning the gap. CDR3 size: 13 residues. From germline, CDR1 is MNHEY and CDR2 SMNVEV (reference sequence).